This T cell receptor beta chain appears in the sequencing data of a study of blood T cell repertoires in COVID-19. Looking at the study overall: From T cells, B-cell-depleted T cells, or PBMCs came the material, which was cDNA or gDNA.

V was pared by 3 bases and J by 4 bases, with 5 bases of the junction left unmatched. The CDR3 has 14 amino acids. Looked up from germline, CDR1 is MNHNS and CDR2 is SASEGT. Data came from immunoSEQ multiplex PCR; TCRdb stores just in-frame clones and leaves some out. The sample yields 20,000 to 25,000 clones, roughly 84% seen once. The chain uses TRBV6-1 and TRBJ1-2; 7 bases are a match to TRBD1. Sequenced material: peripheral blood. This TCR was sampled from a man aged 40-55 years with acute or convalescent COVID-19. Written as DNA, the CDR3 is TGTGCCAGCAGTGATTTACAGGGGATCTATGGCTACACCTTC. This gives the protein CASSDLQGIYGYTF.